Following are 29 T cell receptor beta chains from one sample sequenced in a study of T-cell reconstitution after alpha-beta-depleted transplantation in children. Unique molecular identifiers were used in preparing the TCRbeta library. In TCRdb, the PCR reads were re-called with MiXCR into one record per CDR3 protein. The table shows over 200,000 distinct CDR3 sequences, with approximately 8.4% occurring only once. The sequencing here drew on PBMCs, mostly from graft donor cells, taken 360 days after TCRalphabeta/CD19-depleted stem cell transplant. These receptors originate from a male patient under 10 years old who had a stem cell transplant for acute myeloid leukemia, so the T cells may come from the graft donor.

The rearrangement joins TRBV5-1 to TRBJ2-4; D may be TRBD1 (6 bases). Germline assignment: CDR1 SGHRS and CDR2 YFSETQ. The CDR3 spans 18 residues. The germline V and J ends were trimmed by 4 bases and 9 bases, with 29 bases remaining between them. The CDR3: CASSPEVTGKTVNPIQYF. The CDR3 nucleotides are TGCGCCAGCAGCCCAGAAGTAACAGGGAAGACCGTGAATCCCATTCAGTACTTC.

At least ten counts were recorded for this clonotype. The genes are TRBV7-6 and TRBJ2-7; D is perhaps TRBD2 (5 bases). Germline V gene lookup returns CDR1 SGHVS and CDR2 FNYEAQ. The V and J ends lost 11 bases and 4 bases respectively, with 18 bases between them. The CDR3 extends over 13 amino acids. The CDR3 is CARVVSESYEQYF. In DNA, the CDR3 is TGTGCCCGAGTGGTTAGCGAATCTTACGAGCAGTACTTC.

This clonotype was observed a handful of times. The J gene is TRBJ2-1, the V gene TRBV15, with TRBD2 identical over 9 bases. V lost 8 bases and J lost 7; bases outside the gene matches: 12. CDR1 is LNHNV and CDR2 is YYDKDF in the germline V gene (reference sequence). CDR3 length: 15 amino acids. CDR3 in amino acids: CATRPGRGGHNEQFF. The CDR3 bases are TGTGCCACCCGACCGGGGCGGGGGGGCCATAATGAGCAGTTCTTC. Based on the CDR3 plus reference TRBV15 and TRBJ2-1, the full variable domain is DAMVIQNPRYQVTQFGKPVTLSCSQTLNHNVMYWYQQKSSQAPKLLFHYYDKDFNNEADTPDNFQSRRPNTSFCFLDIRSPGLGDTAMYLCATRPGRGGHNEQFFGPGTRLTVL.

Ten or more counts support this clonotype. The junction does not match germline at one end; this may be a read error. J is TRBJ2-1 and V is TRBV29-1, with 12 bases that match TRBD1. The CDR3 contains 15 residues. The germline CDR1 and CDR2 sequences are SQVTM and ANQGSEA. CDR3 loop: CSVGQARDRGPKGIF. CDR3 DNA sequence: TGCAGCGTTGGACAAGCCCGGGACAGGGGGCCAAAGGGGATCTTC.

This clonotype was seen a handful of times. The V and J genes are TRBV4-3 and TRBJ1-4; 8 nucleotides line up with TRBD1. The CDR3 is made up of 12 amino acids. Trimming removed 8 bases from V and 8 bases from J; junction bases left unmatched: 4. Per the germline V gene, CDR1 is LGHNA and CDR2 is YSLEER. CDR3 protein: CASRTGSEKLFF. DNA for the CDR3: TGCGCCAGCCGGACAGGGTCCGAAAAACTGTTTTTT.

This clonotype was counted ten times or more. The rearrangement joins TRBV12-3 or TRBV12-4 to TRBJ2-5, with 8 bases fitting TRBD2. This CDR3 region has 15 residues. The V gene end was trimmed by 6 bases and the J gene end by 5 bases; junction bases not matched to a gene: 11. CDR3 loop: CASRLGVAGYETQYF. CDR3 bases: TGTGCCAGCAGGCTCGGGGTAGCGGGGTATGAGACCCAGTACTTC.

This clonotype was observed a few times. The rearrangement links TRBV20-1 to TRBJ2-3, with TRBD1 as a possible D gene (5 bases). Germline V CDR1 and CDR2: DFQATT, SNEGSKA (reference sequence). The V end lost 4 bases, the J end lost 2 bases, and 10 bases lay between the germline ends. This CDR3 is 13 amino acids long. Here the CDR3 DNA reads TGCAGTGCTACGCTGGGGCCCACAGATACGCAGTATTTT. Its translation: CSATLGPTDTQYF.

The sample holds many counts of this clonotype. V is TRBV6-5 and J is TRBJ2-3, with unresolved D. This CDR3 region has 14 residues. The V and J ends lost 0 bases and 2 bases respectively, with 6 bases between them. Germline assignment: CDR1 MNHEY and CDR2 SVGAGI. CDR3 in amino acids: CASSYSTVTDTQYF. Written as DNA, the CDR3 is TGTGCCAGCAGTTACTCGACGGTCACAGATACGCAGTATTTT.

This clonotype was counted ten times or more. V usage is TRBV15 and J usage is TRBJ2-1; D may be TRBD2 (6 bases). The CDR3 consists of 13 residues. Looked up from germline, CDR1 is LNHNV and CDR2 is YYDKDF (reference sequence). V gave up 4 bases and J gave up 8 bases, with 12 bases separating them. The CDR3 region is CATSTIGDYEQFF. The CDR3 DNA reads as TGTGCCACCAGCACTATAGGGGACTATGAGCAGTTCTTC.

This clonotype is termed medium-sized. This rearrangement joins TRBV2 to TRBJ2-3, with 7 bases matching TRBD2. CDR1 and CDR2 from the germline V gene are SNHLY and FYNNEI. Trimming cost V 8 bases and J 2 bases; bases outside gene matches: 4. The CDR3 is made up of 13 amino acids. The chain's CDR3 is CASGGEYTDTQYF. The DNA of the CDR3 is TGTGCCAGCGGGGGGGAGTACACAGATACGCAGTATTTT.

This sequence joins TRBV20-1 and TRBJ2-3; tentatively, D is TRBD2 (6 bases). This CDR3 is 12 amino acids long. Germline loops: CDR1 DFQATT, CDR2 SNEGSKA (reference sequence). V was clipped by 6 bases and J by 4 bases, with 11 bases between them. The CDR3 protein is CSARAGSDTQYF. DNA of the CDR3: TGCAGTGCCCGCGCGGGGTCAGATACGCAGTATTTT.

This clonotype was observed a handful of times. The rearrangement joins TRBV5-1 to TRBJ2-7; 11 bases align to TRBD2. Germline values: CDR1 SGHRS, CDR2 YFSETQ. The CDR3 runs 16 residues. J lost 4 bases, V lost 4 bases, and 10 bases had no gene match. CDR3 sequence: CASSRKTSGNTYEQYF. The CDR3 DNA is TGCGCCAGCAGCCGCAAGACTAGCGGGAATACGTACGAGCAGTACTTC.

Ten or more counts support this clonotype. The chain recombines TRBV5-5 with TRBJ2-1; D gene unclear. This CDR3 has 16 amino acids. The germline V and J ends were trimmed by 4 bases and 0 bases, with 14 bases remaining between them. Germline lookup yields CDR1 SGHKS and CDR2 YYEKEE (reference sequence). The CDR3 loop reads CASSRIPTSSYNEQFF. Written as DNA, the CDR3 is TGTGCCAGCAGCCGGATACCGACAAGCTCCTACAATGAGCAGTTCTTC.

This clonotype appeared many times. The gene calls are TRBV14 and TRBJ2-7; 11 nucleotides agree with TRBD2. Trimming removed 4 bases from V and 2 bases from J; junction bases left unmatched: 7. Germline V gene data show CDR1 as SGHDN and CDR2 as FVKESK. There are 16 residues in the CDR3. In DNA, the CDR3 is TGTGCCAGCAGCCTACCCACTAGCGGGAGCCCCTACGAGCAGTACTTC. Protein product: CASSLPTSGSPYEQYF.

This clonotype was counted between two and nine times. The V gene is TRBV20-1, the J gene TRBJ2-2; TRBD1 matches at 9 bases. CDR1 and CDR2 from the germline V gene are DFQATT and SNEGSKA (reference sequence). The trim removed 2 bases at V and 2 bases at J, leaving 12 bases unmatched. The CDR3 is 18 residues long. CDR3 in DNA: TGCAGTGCTAGACCCATAGACAGGGGGGGGCTCAACACCGGGGAGCTGTTTTTT. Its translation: CSARPIDRGGLNTGELFF.

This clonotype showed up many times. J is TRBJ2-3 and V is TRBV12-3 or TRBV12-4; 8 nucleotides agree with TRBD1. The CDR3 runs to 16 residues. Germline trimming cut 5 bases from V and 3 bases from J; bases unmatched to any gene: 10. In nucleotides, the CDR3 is TGTGCCAGCAGTATTACCGGGACAGGAGATACAGATACGCAGTATTTT. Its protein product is CASSITGTGDTDTQYF.

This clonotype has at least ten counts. The CDR3 DNA reads as TGCAGTGCTATTCCCCACTCCTCCTACAATGAGCAGTTCTTC. It encodes CSAIPHSSYNEQFF. The chain carries TRBV20-1 and TRBJ2-1; D unresolved. V lost 4 bases and J lost 0, with 10 bases in between. Germline CDR1 is DFQATT and CDR2 is SNEGSKA (reference sequence). CDR3 length: 14 amino acids.

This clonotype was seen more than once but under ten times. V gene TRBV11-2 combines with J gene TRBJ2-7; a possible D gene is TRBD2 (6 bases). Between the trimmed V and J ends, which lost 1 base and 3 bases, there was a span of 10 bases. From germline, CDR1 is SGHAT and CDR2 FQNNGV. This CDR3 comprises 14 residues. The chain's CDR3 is CASSLGGTFYEQYF. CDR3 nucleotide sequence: TGTGCCAGCAGCTTAGGGGGGACTTTCTACGAGCAGTACTTC.

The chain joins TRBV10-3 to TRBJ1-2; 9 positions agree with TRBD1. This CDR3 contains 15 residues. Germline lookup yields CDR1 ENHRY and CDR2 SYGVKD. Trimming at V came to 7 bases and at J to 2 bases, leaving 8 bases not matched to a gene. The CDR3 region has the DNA TGTGCCATCAAAGAACCGGGACAGGGCAACTATGGCTACACCTTC. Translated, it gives CAIKEPGQGNYGYTF.

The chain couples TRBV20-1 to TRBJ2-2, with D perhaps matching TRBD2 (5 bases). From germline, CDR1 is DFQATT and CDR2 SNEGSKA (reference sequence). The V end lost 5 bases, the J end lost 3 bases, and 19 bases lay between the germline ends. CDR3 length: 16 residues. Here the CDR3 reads CSARHGVLSYTGELFF. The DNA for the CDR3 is TGCAGTGCTCGACACGGGGTGCTCTCATACACCGGGGAGCTGTTTTTT.

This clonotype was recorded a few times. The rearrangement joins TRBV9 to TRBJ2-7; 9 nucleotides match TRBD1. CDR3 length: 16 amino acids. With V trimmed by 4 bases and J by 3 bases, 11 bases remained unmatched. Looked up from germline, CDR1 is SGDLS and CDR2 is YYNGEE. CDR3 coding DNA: TGTGCCAGCAGCCCCCGCCCGACAGGGGGATTCTACGAGCAGTACTTC. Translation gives CASSPRPTGGFYEQYF.

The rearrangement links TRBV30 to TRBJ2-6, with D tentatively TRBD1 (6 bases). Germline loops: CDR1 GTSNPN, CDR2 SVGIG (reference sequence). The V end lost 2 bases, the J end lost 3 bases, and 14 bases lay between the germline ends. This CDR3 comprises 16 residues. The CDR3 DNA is TGTGCCTGGAGTATTACAGGGCTAGGTGGGGCCAACGTCCTGACTTTC. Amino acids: CAWSITGLGGANVLTF.

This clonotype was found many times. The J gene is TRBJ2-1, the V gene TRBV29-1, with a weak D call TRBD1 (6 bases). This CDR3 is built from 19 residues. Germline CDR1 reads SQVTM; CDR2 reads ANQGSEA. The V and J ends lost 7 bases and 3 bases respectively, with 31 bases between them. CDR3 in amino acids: CSAVPPWVWDTENYNEQFF. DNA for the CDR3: TGCAGCGCGGTTCCTCCCTGGGTTTGGGACACCGAAAACTACAATGAGCAGTTCTTC.

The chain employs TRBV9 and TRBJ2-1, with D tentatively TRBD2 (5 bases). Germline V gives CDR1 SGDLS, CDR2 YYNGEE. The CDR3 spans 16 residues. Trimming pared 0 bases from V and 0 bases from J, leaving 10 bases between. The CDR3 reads CASSVDAGTSYNEQFF. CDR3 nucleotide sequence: TGTGCCAGCAGCGTAGACGCGGGTACCTCCTACAATGAGCAGTTCTTC.

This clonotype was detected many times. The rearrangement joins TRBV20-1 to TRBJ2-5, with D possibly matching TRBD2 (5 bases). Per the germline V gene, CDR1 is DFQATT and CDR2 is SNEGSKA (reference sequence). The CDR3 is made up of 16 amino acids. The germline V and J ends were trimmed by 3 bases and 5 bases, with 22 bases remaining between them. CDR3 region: CSARSGIYFTGETQYF. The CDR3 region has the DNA TGCAGTGCTAGGTCCGGGATCTACTTTACCGGGGAGACCCAGTACTTC.

The CDR3: CASSPWTASANTGELFF. The CDR3, as DNA: TGCGCCAGCAGCCCATGGACTGCCTCGGCGAACACCGGGGAGCTGTTTTTT. The J gene is TRBJ2-2, the V gene TRBV5-1; D is possibly TRBD2 (5 bases). The CDR3 sequence is 17 residues long. Trimming cost V 4 bases and J 0 bases, with 16 bases left between them. Germline V gives CDR1 SGHRS, CDR2 YFSETQ.

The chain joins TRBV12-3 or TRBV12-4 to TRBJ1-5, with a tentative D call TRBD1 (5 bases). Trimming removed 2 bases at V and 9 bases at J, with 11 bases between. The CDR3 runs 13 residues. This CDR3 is CASSLTGAMPQHF. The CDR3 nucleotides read TGTGCCAGCAGTTTAACAGGTGCGATGCCCCAGCATTTT.

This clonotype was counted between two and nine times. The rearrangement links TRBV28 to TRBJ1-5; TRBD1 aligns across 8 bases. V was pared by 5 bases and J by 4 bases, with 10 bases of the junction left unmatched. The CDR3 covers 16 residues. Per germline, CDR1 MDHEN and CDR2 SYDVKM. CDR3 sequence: CASSPRTGYQNQPQHF. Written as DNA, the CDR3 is TGTGCCAGCAGTCCGAGGACAGGGTATCAGAATCAGCCCCAGCATTTT.

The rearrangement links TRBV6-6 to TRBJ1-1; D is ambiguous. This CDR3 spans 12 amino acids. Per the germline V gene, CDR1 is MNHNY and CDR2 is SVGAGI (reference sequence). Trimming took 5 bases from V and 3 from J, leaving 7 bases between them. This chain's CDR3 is CASSHRHTEAFF. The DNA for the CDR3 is TGTGCCAGCAGTCACCGTCACACTGAAGCTTTCTTT.